Listed below are T cell receptor beta chains from one sample, sequenced in a study of blood T cell repertoires in COVID-19. Some clones are missing from TCRdb's copy, which holds only in-frame ones; the method was immunoSEQ multiplex PCR. Here the sample spans roughly 220,000 clones, roughly nine tenths being singletons. Sequenced: PBMCs or T cells enriched from blood (not recorded which). The receptors were sampled from a woman aged 25-40 years who had recovered from COVID-19. Each CDR3 is given with its conserved first and last residue. The D gene is left open where the match is weak. Clone size, where shown, is once, few, many, or a class for clones that have expanded.

TRBD2,14,-,TRBV5-1,TRBJ2-7,CASSLSGGAYEQYF,TGCGCCAGCAGCTTGAGCGGGGGGGCCTACGAGCAGTACTTC
TRBD1,12,-,TRBV29-1,TRBJ1-2,CSAGQGDYGYTF,TGCAGCGCCGGACAGGGGGACTATGGCTACACCTTC
TRBD1,15,-,TRBV19,TRBJ2-1,CASSFRTGPYNEQFF,TGTGCCAGTAGCTTCCGGACAGGGCCCTACAATGAGCAGTTCTTC
TRBD1,15,-,TRBV5-1,TRBJ2-1,CASRPTGQGGNEQFF,TGCGCCAGCAGACCCACCGGACAGGGCGGCAATGAGCAGTTCTTC
-,13,-,TRBV18,TRBJ1-5,CASSPYELQPQHF,TGTGCCAGCTCACCATACGAGCTTCAGCCCCAGCATTTT
TRBD1,15,-,TRBV7-3,TRBJ1-1,CASSYRQGQHTEAFF,TGTGCCAGCAGCTACCGACAGGGACAGCACACTGAAGCTTTCTTT
-,13,-,TRBV6-5,TRBJ1-1,CASSPRGYTEAFF,TGTGCCAGCAGCCCCAGAGGCTACACTGAAGCTTTCTTT
-,14,-,TRBV6-2/TRBV6-3,TRBJ1-4,CASSYFQGNEKLFF,TGTGCCAGCAGTTACTTCCAGGGGAATGAAAAACTGTTTTTT
-,16,-,TRBV5-1,TRBJ1-2,CASSLDSLRGNYGYTF,TGCGCCAGCAGCTTGGACAGCCTAAGGGGTAACTATGGCTACACCTTC
TRBD2,17,-,TRBV4-3,TRBJ2-2,CASSQDRAGGRTGELFF,TGCGCCAGCAGCCAAGATAGAGCGGGGGGGCGAACCGGGGAGCTGTTTTTT
TRBD1,16,-,TRBV4-3,TRBJ2-7,CASSQDLTGKLDEQYF,TGCGCCAGCAGCCAAGATTTGACAGGGAAATTAGACGAGCAGTACTTC
-,13,-,TRBV5-4,TRBJ2-3,CASSLRFADTQYF,TGTGCCAGCAGCTTGCGGTTCGCAGATACGCAGTATTTT
-,18,-,TRBV7-2,TRBJ2-2,CASSSGVFQGRITGELFF,TGTGCCAGCAGCTCCGGCGTGTTCCAGGGAAGGATCACCGGGGAGCTGTTTTTT
TRBD2,18,-,TRBV9,TRBJ2-1,CASSVGLWEGIPYNEQFF,TGTGCCAGCAGCGTAGGACTTTGGGAGGGGATCCCCTACAATGAGCAGTTCTTC
TRBD2,15,-,TRBV27,TRBJ2-1,CASSLWASGYNEQFF,TGTGCCAGCAGTTTATGGGCTAGCGGATACAATGAGCAGTTCTTC
-,14,-,TRBV18,TRBJ2-3,CASSETGSGDTQYF,TGTGCCAGCTCAGAAACAGGTTCAGGAGATACGCAGTATTTT
TRBD1,13,-,TRBV29-1,TRBJ2-7,CSVVGTALYEQYF,TGCAGCGTTGTAGGGACAGCCCTCTACGAGCAGTACTTC
-,13,-,TRBV7-3,TRBJ2-5,CASSTGSGETQYF,TGTGCCAGCAGTACAGGGTCTGGAGAGACCCAGTACTTC
-,16,few,TRBV4-3,TRBJ1-1,CASSQDAHGGNTEAFF,TGCGCCAGCAGCCAAGACGCCCACGGCGGGAACACTGAAGCTTTCTTT
-,14,-,TRBV19,TRBJ1-2,CASSIDTGMGGYTF,TGTGCCAGTAGTATAGATACAGGAATGGGGGGCTACACCTTC
-,15,-,TRBV18,TRBJ1-1,CASSPNGHGGTEAFF,TGTGCCAGCTCACCAAACGGGCACGGGGGCACTGAAGCTTTCTTT
TRBD1,14,-,TRBV19,TRBJ1-1,CASTRTGANTEAFF,TGTGCCAGTACCCGGACAGGGGCGAACACTGAAGCTTTCTTT
TRBD1,14,once,TRBV19,TRBJ2-7,CASSTRDSPYEQYF,TGTGCCAGTAGTACCCGGGACAGTCCCTACGAGCAGTACTTC
-,15,-,TRBV7-6,TRBJ2-7,CASSLVGGTLYEQYF,TGTGCCAGCAGCTTAGTGGGGGGTACTCTTTACGAGCAGTACTTC
TRBD1,15,-,TRBV9,TRBJ1-6,CASSVSDRGQPPLHF,TGTGCCAGCAGCGTTTCCGACAGGGGACAGCCACCCCTCCACTTT
-,12,-,TRBV5-6,TRBJ1-1,CASSSPQGAAFF,TGTGCCAGCAGCTCACCACAGGGAGCAGCTTTCTTT
TRBD1,14,-,TRBV25-1,TRBJ2-5,CASSGTGYLETQYF,TGTGCCAGCAGTGGGACAGGGTATTTAGAGACCCAGTACTTC
TRBD2,15,-,TRBV5-5,TRBJ2-2,CASSLAAGTVGELFF,TGTGCCAGCAGCTTGGCAGCGGGAACGGTCGGGGAGCTGTTTTTT
-,16,-,TRBV4-2,TRBJ1-1,CASSQEEGWPSGEAFF,TGTGCCAGCAGCCAAGAAGAGGGTTGGCCCTCGGGTGAAGCTTTCTTT